Presented here are 8 T cell receptor beta chains from one specimen sequenced in a study of cytomegalovirus exposure and HLA in healthy donors. PCR employed 60 Vbeta and 13 Jbeta primers. The assay was immunoSEQ multiplex PCR, and TCRdb's table has in-frame clones only and misses some. The sample comprises about 150,000 clones, approximately 80% of which are singletons, and 1.8% rests with the top ten. Sequenced sample: PBMCs. The receptors stem from a man aged 35 to 55 in good health and CMV-seronegative.

Worth noting for this clone: Within the sample, other DNA sequences also encode this same CDR3. This chain connects TRBV7-9 to TRBJ2-7; tentative D call: TRBD2 (6 bases). V was trimmed by 1 base and J by 3 bases, leaving 7 bases between them. Germline V lookup: CDR1 SEHNR, CDR2 FQNEAQ (reference sequence). CDR3 length equals 13 residues. The CDR3 nucleotides read TGTGCCAGCAGCTTAGGGGGGGACTACGAGCAGTACTTC. This sequence encodes CASSLGGDYEQYF. The full variable domain, with the rest looked up from reference TRBV7-9 and TRBJ2-7, is DTGVSQNPRHKITKRGQNVTFRCDPISEHNRLYWYRQTLGQGPEFLTYFQNEAQLEKSRLLSDRFSAERPKGSFSTLEIQRTEQGDSAMYLCASSLGGDYEQYFGPGTRLTVT.

V gene TRBV14 combines with J gene TRBJ2-5; D is possibly TRBD2 (5 bases). CDR3 length equals 13 residues. Germline CDR1 and CDR2: SGHDN and FVKESK. V lost 4 bases and J lost 2, with 8 bases in between. The CDR3 DNA sequence: TGTGCCAGCAGCCTGGACTCACAAGAGACCCAGTACTTC. Translating it yields CASSLDSQETQYF.

A remark on this clone: In the same sample, other DNA sequences code for this CDR3. The chain carries TRBV4-1 and TRBJ2-7; a possible D gene is TRBD2 (7 bases). Trimming stripped 1 base from V and 9 bases from J, with 22 bases between. The CDR3 loop spans 16 amino acids. Germline assignment: CDR1 MGHRA and CDR2 YSYEKL. CDR3 loop: CASSQGRGGAPDSQYF. The CDR3 coding sequence is TGCGCCAGCAGCCAAGGGAGGGGGGGGGCCCCGGATTCGCAGTACTTC.

The gene calls are TRBV28 and TRBJ2-7, with 10 positions matching TRBD1. The V gene end was trimmed by 5 bases and the J gene end by 5 bases; junction bases not matched to a gene: 15. The germline V gene encodes CDR1 MDHEN and CDR2 SYDVKM. The CDR3 has 17 residues. The CDR3 spells CASSLSRDRGISNEQYF. As DNA, the CDR3 is TGTGCCAGCAGTCTGTCCCGGGACAGGGGCATTAGCAACGAGCAGTACTTC. Using reference TRBV28 and TRBJ2-7 for the parts outside the CDR3, the full variable domain is DVKVTQSSRYLVKRTGEKVFLECVQDMDHENMFWYRQDPGLGLRLIYFSYDVKMKEKGDIPEGYSVSREKKERFSLILESASTNQTSMYLCASSLSRDRGISNEQYFGPGTRLTVT.

This clone has only a few counts. The chain has TRBV11-3 and TRBJ2-2, with D tentatively TRBD1 (6 bases). Trimming removed 2 bases from V and 7 bases from J, with 17 bases in between. Germline CDR1 reads SGHNT; CDR2 reads YENEEA. The CDR3 has 16 amino acids. The CDR3 loop is CASSLRQGLNGGELFF. CDR3 bases: TGTGCCAGCAGCTTACGGCAGGGGTTAAACGGCGGGGAGCTGTTTTTT.

This chain joins TRBV7-7 and TRBJ2-5; TRBD1 might be the D (6 bases). The CDR3 covers 15 residues. Germline assignment: CDR1 SSHAT and CDR2 FNYEAQ (reference sequence). The V end lost 3 bases, the J end lost 2 bases, and 13 bases lay between the germline ends. CDR3 amino acids: CASSLDSTGQETQYF. In DNA, the CDR3 is TGTGCCAGCAGCTTGGATTCGACAGGACAAGAGACCCAGTACTTC.

The J gene is TRBJ1-3, the V gene TRBV30; D uncertain. This CDR3 region has 14 residues. Germline CDR1 and CDR2: GTSNPN and SVGIG (reference sequence). V was shortened by 0 bases and J by 2 bases, with 8 bases between the two germline ends. The CDR3 region has the DNA TGTGCCTGGAGTGTCACGGGGACTGGAAACACCATATATTTT. Translating it yields CAWSVTGTGNTIYF.

The sample holds one count of this clone. The chain joins TRBV15 to TRBJ2-5; the match to TRBD1 covers 8 bases. CDR3 length: 17 amino acids. With V trimmed by 1 base and J by 5 bases, 12 bases remained unmatched. Germline V CDR1 and CDR2: LNHNV, YYDKDF (reference sequence). The CDR3, as DNA: TGTGCCACCAGCAGAGCCCCTCCCGGGACAGGATCGGAGACCCAGTACTTC. Its translation is CATSRAPPGTGSETQYF.